Presented here are 31 T cell receptor beta chains from one specimen sequenced in a study of shared clonotypes between healthy human individuals. CD45RO-negative CD8 cells positively selected for CCR7 made up the naive population, which excluded terminally differentiated effector memory CD45RA+ cells. The repertoire was sequenced with immunoSEQ multiplex PCR; TCRdb's copy has only in-frame clones and lacks some. The profile covers some 2 million clones, with about 95% appearing a single time and more than 0.9% taken by the ten largest. Sequencing used naive CD8+ T cells sorted from blood. The receptors were sampled from a man between 18 and 35 years old in good health.

This clone was seen only a few times. The chain combines TRBV10-2 with TRBJ1-6; D gene ambiguous. Germline V gives CDR1 WSHSY, CDR2 SAAADI. V was shortened by 0 bases and J by 10 bases, with 7 bases between the two germline ends. This CDR3 is built from 13 residues. CDR3 DNA sequence: TGCGCCAGCAGTGAGTCGCCCAGCTCACCCCTCCACTTT. This gives the protein CASSESPSSPLHF.

The chain links TRBV4-1 to TRBJ2-2; D gene uncertain. V lost 4 bases and J 0 bases, leaving 9 bases between the germline ends. CDR3 length equals 15 residues. Germline-derived CDR1 and CDR2 are MGHRA and YSYEKL. CDR3 nucleotides: TGCGCCAGCAGCCCCGTGGGGACGAACACCGGGGAGCTGTTTTTT. This encodes CASSPVGTNTGELFF.

The V and J genes are TRBV7-9 and TRBJ2-2, with 7 bases fitting TRBD1. Looked up from germline, CDR1 is SEHNR and CDR2 is FQNEAQ (reference sequence). V shed 1 base and J 0 bases; nucleotides not matched to a gene: 2. The CDR3 contains 16 residues. The CDR3 loop is CASSLEGAANTGELFF. DNA for the CDR3: TGTGCCAGCAGCTTAGAGGGGGCTGCGAACACCGGGGAGCTGTTTTTT.

The chain has TRBV11-3 and TRBJ2-1; either TRBD1 or TRBD2 may fit D (5 bases each). Trimming took 5 bases from V and 7 from J, leaving 24 bases between them. CDR3 length: 17 amino acids. CDR1 is SGHNT and CDR2 is YENEEA in the germline V gene. The CDR3 DNA follows: TGTGCCAGCAGCCACGGCGCTGGGGACGGGTATATAAATGAGCAGTTCTTC. This sequence encodes CASSHGAGDGYINEQFF. The full variable domain, completed using reference TRBV11-3 and TRBJ2-1, is EAGVVQSPRYKIIEKKQPVAFWCNPISGHNTLYWYLQNLGQGPELLIRYENEEAVDDSQLPKDRFSAERLKGVDSTLKIQPAELGDSAVYLCASSHGAGDGYINEQFFGPGTRLTVL.

The genes are TRBV29-1 and TRBJ2-5; 7 nucleotides align to TRBD1. Germline V gene data show CDR1 as SQVTM and CDR2 as ANQGSEA. This CDR3 has 14 amino acids. V shed 1 base and J 3 bases; nucleotides not matched to a gene: 5. CDR3 residues: CSVEGQGVEETQYF. CDR3 in DNA: TGCAGCGTTGAAGGCCAGGGGGTTGAAGAGACCCAGTACTTC. Full variable domain (remainder filled in from reference TRBV29-1 and TRBJ2-5): SAVISQKPSRDICQRGTSLTIQCQVDSQVTMMFWYRQQPGQSLTLIATANQGSEATYESGFVIDKFPISRPNLTFSTLTVSNMSPEDSSIYLCSVEGQGVEETQYFGPGTRLLVL.

The chain is built from TRBV7-9 and TRBJ2-7; 9 nucleotides agree with TRBD1. CDR1 SEHNR and CDR2 FQNEAQ come from the germline V gene (reference sequence). Germline trimming cut 1 base from V and 7 bases from J; bases unmatched to any gene: 8. The CDR3 is 15 amino acids. For the CDR3, the DNA is TGTGCCAGCAGCTTAGGGACAGGGGTTACGGAAGAGCAGTACTTC. This gives the protein CASSLGTGVTEEQYF.

This rearrangement joins TRBV29-1 to TRBJ1-1; 8 nucleotides match TRBD1. Per the germline V gene, CDR1 is SQVTM and CDR2 is ANQGSEA. CDR3 length: 11 residues. V dropped 5 bases and J dropped 6; count of bases not matched to a gene: 2. DNA for the CDR3: TGCAGCGTTACGACAGGGGCTGAAGCTTTCTTT. Its protein product is CSVTTGAEAFF.

This sequence joins TRBV7-9 and TRBJ2-7; TRBD1 matches at 8 bases. The junction had 13 bases not matched to a gene; V was cut back by 5 bases and J by 4 bases. The CDR3 covers 16 residues. CDR1 and CDR2 (germline): SEHNR, FQNEAQ (reference sequence). The CDR3 here is CASSQGQGTYWYEQYF. The CDR3 DNA reads as TGTGCCAGCAGCCAAGGACAGGGCACCTACTGGTACGAGCAGTACTTC.

The chain has TRBV25-1 and TRBJ2-3, with 12 bases identical to TRBD2. The germline V gene has CDR1 MGHDK and CDR2 SYGVNS. The ends lost 7 bases at V and 4 bases at J; junction bases unmatched: 6. The CDR3 is made up of 15 amino acids. The CDR3 loop reads CASTLAGGNADTQYF. The CDR3 nucleotides are TGTGCCAGCACCCTAGCGGGAGGGAATGCAGATACGCAGTATTTT.

This chain links TRBV18 with TRBJ2-5; 7 bases match TRBD1. This CDR3 contains 15 residues. J was trimmed by 4 bases and V by 5 bases; bases with no gene match: 10. Germline assignment: CDR1 KGHSH and CDR2 LQKENI. Here the CDR3 DNA reads TGTGCCAGCTCAGCCTACAGGGGAAGTCCAGAGACCCAGTACTTC. Its protein product is CASSAYRGSPETQYF. Variable domain in full (rest from reference TRBV18 and TRBJ2-5): NAGVMQNPRHLVRRRGQEARLRCSPMKGHSHVYWYRQLPEEGLKFMVYLQKENIIDESGMPKERFSAEFPKEGPSILRIQQVVRGDSAAYFCASSAYRGSPETQYFGPGTRLLVL.

The chain joins TRBV21-1 to TRBJ2-1; TRBD2 reflects the table's D call only, with no check against the DNA. TRBV21-1 is a listed pseudogene. This CDR3 is built from 19 residues. CDR3 bases: TGTGCCAGCAGCGCACCGTCGGGAACTAGCGGGAGGAGCTACAATGAGCAGTTCTTC. Translating it yields CASSAPSGTSGRSYNEQFF.

The CDR3 coding sequence is TGTGCCAGCCCCGGGACTAGCGGGACCTACGCCACAGATACGCAGTATTTT. Amino acids: CASPGTSGTYATDTQYF. The genes are TRBV2 and TRBJ2-3, with TRBD2 matching over 13 bases. CDR1 is SNHLY, CDR2 FYNNEI, per germline. V lost 8 bases to trimming and J lost 2 bases; unmatched junction nucleotides: 10. The CDR3 has 17 residues.

This clone was detected once. This chain joins TRBV4-1 and TRBJ2-1; 8 nucleotides line up with TRBD1. The germline V gene has CDR1 MGHRA and CDR2 YSYEKL. The CDR3 runs to 17 residues. Losses at the gene ends were 0 bases for V and 2 bases for J; bases not matched to a gene: 6. The CDR3 DNA reads as TGCGCCAGCAGCCAAGAACAGGGGGGATTCCCCTACAATGAGCAGTTCTTC. This gives the protein CASSQEQGGFPYNEQFF.

This chain links TRBV7-2 with TRBJ1-6; D is ambiguous. V was shortened by 5 bases and J by 0 bases, with 5 bases between the two germline ends. The CDR3 contains 14 residues. The germline V gene encodes CDR1 SGHTA and CDR2 FQGNSA. As DNA, the CDR3 is TGTGCCAGCAGCCCAACCTCCTATAATTCACCCCTCCACTTT. As protein: CASSPTSYNSPLHF.

The V gene is TRBV18, the J gene TRBJ1-3; D unclear. The CDR3 extends over 15 amino acids. Germline V gene lookup returns CDR1 KGHSH and CDR2 LQKENI. V lost 4 bases to trimming and J lost 0 bases, with 10 bases between them. The CDR3 spells CASSRRKDSGNTIYF. The CDR3 nucleotides read TGTGCCAGCTCACGTCGGAAGGACTCTGGAAACACCATATATTTT.

This chain connects TRBV5-6 to TRBJ2-5, with D unresolved. With 2 bases removed from V and 5 bases from J, the gap between germline ends came to 4 bases. This CDR3 spans 11 amino acids. The germline V gene has CDR1 SGHDT and CDR2 YYEEEE. The CDR3 nucleotides are TGTGCCAGCAGCTTAAATGAGACCCAGTACTTC. It codes for CASSLNETQYF.

The chain has TRBV6-6 and TRBJ2-7, with 8 nucleotides matching TRBD2. The V gene's germline CDR1 is MNHNY and CDR2 SVGAGI (reference sequence). J gave up 9 bases and V 6 bases, and 13 bases lay outside the gene matches. The CDR3 runs to 14 residues. CDR3 DNA sequence: TGTGCCAGCAGCTATGAACAGGGAAGCGGGGGGCAGTACTTC. Amino acids: CASSYEQGSGGQYF.

V gene TRBV7-2 combines with J gene TRBJ2-7; a weak D match, TRBD2 (5 bases). Germline loops: CDR1 SGHTA, CDR2 FQGNSA. This CDR3 is 16 amino acids long. V was cut by 1 base and J by 2 bases, with 15 bases left in between. The DNA for the CDR3 is TGTGCCAGCAGCTTAGGAAGTGAGGGATGGGCCTACGAGCAGTACTTC. Translating gives CASSLGSEGWAYEQYF.

CDR3 in amino acids: CATRIRGSLYEQYF. CDR3 bases: TGTGCCACCAGGATCAGGGGTAGCCTCTACGAGCAGTACTTC. The chain employs TRBV6-5 and TRBJ2-7; D is perhaps TRBD1 (6 bases). Trimming removed 10 bases from V and 3 bases from J, with 19 bases in between. Germline lookup yields CDR1 MNHEY and CDR2 SVGAGI. This CDR3 comprises 14 residues.

V and J are TRBV28 and TRBJ1-4; weak D call: TRBD1 (5 bases). CDR3 size: 17 residues. V was cut by 3 bases and J by 1 base, with 15 bases left in between. Germline V gene sequence: CDR1 MDHEN, CDR2 SYDVKM. DNA of the CDR3: TGTGCCAGCAGTTTGGGACCCGCTGTCGGAACTAATGAAAAACTGTTTTTT. This sequence encodes CASSLGPAVGTNEKLFF.

Written as DNA, the CDR3 is TGTGCCAGCAGTCGTGCCTTTTCCTACGAGCAGTACTTC. Amino acid sequence: CASSRAFSYEQYF. This rearrangement joins TRBV27 to TRBJ2-7; no reliable D call. The germline V and J ends were trimmed by 5 bases and 1 base, with 9 bases remaining between them. This CDR3 has 13 residues. The V gene's germline CDR1 is MNHEY and CDR2 SMNVEV (reference sequence).

As concerns this clone: The same CDR3 arises from other DNA sequences in this sample as well. The chain joins TRBV19 to TRBJ2-7, with D possibly matching TRBD2 (5 bases). This CDR3 comprises 13 residues. The germline V gene has CDR1 LNHDA and CDR2 SQIVND (reference sequence). V dropped 5 bases and J dropped 3 bases, with 11 bases sitting between them. CDR3: CASSPGLNYEQYF. CDR3 in DNA: TGTGCCAGTAGTCCCGGACTGAACTACGAGCAGTACTTC.

The chain carries TRBV27 and TRBJ2-5, with TRBD2 matching 11 bases. Trimming removed 9 bases from V and 4 bases from J; junction bases left unmatched: 7. This CDR3 has 14 amino acids. Germline lookup yields CDR1 MNHEY and CDR2 SMNVEV (reference sequence). The CDR3 region is CASRLAGRLETQYF. CDR3 sequence (DNA): TGTGCCAGTCGACTAGCGGGGCGTTTAGAGACCCAGTACTTC.

V usage is TRBV27 and J usage is TRBJ2-5; D ambiguous. Germline V gene sequence: CDR1 MNHEY, CDR2 SMNVEV (reference sequence). This CDR3 has 13 residues. V gave up 5 bases and J gave up 5 bases, with 12 bases separating them. The CDR3 here is CASSPVAVETQYF. The CDR3 DNA follows: TGTGCCAGCAGTCCCGTCGCGGTGGAGACCCAGTACTTC.

Details on this clone: The sample carries other DNA sequences with the same CDR3. The J gene is TRBJ2-7, the V gene TRBV6-1; D is ambiguous. There are 13 residues in the CDR3. V dropped 0 bases and J dropped 4 bases, with 7 bases sitting between them. Germline CDR1 reads MNHNS; CDR2 reads SASEGT. CDR3 amino acids: CASSEAFGYEQYF. In nucleotides, the CDR3 is TGTGCCAGCAGTGAAGCTTTCGGGTACGAGCAGTACTTC.

CDR3 loop: CASSMVGPQETQYF. CDR3 sequence (DNA): TGTGCCAGCAGCATGGTCGGCCCGCAAGAGACCCAGTACTTC. The chain combines TRBV25-1 with TRBJ2-5; unclear D gene. Trimming cost V 6 bases and J 2 bases, with 13 bases left between them. Germline CDR1 and CDR2: MGHDK and SYGVNS. The CDR3 sequence is 14 residues long.

Details on this clone: The sample has other DNA sequences that encode this CDR3 too. The rearrangement joins TRBV30 to TRBJ2-5; D is perhaps TRBD2 (6 bases). The CDR3 consists of 12 residues. The V gene's germline CDR1 is GTSNPN and CDR2 SVGIG (reference sequence). V gave up 3 bases and J gave up 5 bases, with 10 bases separating them. This CDR3 is CAWSPGAETQYF. DNA for the CDR3: TGTGCCTGGAGCCCGGGAGCCGAGACCCAGTACTTC.

The gene calls are TRBV28 and TRBJ1-5, with D tentatively TRBD1 (5 bases). The CDR3 length is 13 residues. Trimming left V 7 bases short and J 7 bases short, with 14 bases between. CDR1 MDHEN and CDR2 SYDVKM come from the germline V gene. CDR3 protein: CASKVQGEQPQHF. Here the CDR3 DNA reads TGTGCCAGCAAAGTGCAGGGCGAGCAGCCCCAGCATTTT.

The gene calls are TRBV29-1 and TRBJ2-1; TRBD1 aligns across 7 bases. Trimming took 0 bases from V and 1 from J; bases not matched to a gene: 12. The germline V gene has CDR1 SQVTM and CDR2 ANQGSEA. This CDR3 has 18 residues. The DNA for the CDR3 is TGCAGCGTTGAAGATTCCCCCTACAGGGGAAGGTCCTACAATGAGCAGTTCTTC. It codes for CSVEDSPYRGRSYNEQFF.

The chain links TRBV7-9 to TRBJ2-7, with D perhaps TRBD2 (6 bases). V was cut by 5 bases and J by 0 bases, with 11 bases left in between. Germline CDR1 reads SEHNR; CDR2 reads FQNEAQ (reference sequence). This CDR3 region has 14 residues. The CDR3 DNA follows: TGTGCCAGCAGCACAACTAGCTACTCCTACGAGCAGTACTTC. It translates to CASSTTSYSYEQYF.

The chain carries TRBV29-1 and TRBJ2-3; 7 bases are shared with TRBD1. V lost 1 base to trimming and J lost 0 bases; unmatched junction nucleotides: 4. CDR1 is SQVTM and CDR2 is ANQGSEA in the germline V gene. The length of the CDR3 is 15 residues. The CDR3: CSVEGDRESTDTQYF. CDR3 DNA: TGCAGCGTTGAAGGTGACAGGGAGAGCACAGATACGCAGTATTTT.